This passage covers 18 T cell receptor beta chains from one sample sequenced in a study of cytomegalovirus exposure and HLA in healthy donors. The PCR had 60 Vbeta and 13 Jbeta primers. This table comes from immunoSEQ multiplex PCR, and its TCRdb copy is limited to in-frame clones, with some not included. Of 100,000 to 150,000 clones listed, around 78% are singletons. Material: PBMCs. These receptors all stem from a woman in her late teens or twenties in good health and CMV-seronegative.

V gene TRBV5-8 combines with J gene TRBJ2-1; 12 bases map to TRBD2. The CDR3 runs 15 residues. Germline values: CDR1 SGHTS, CDR2 YDEGEE. The V and J ends lost 1 base and 7 bases, in that order; junction bases with no gene match: 3. The CDR3 nucleotides read TGTGCCAGCAGCTTGCGACTAGCGGGGGTGAATGAGCAGTTCTTC. Protein product: CASSLRLAGVNEQFF.

The chain employs TRBV29-1 and TRBJ1-1, with TRBD1 as a possible D gene (6 bases). V was clipped by 5 bases and J by 3 bases, with 10 bases between them. Germline CDR1 SQVTM, CDR2 ANQGSEA. The CDR3 covers 12 residues. The CDR3 coding sequence is TGCAGCGTTAGACAGGTAGACACTGAAGCTTTCTTT. This gives the protein CSVRQVDTEAFF.

The rearrangement joins TRBV11-2 to TRBJ2-3; 12 bases agree with TRBD2. Trimming at V came to 6 bases and at J to 2 bases, leaving 6 bases not matched to a gene. CDR1 and CDR2 (germline): SGHAT, FQNNGV. The CDR3 totals 16 residues. This CDR3 is CASSETSGSFTDTQYF. DNA for the CDR3: TGTGCCAGCAGTGAGACTAGCGGGAGTTTCACAGATACGCAGTATTTT.

This clone was detected only a few times. The chain employs TRBV4-1 and TRBJ1-4; 7 bases fit TRBD1. V trimming: 0 bases; J trimming: 0 bases; junction bases outside the gene matches: 4. The CDR3 is 17 residues long. Germline V gene data show CDR1 as MGHRA and CDR2 as YSYEKL. Here the CDR3 reads CASSQDRTGTTNEKLFF. The CDR3 DNA reads TGCGCCAGCAGCCAAGACCGGACAGGAACAACTAATGAAAAACTGTTTTTT.

This clone was seen a few times. The chain is built from TRBV6-4 and TRBJ2-1; possibly TRBD1 for D (7 bases). In germline, CDR1 is MRHNA, CDR2 SNTAGT. Trimming left V 0 bases short and J 3 bases short, with 12 bases between. The CDR3 is 16 amino acids. The CDR3 sequence: CASSDSSQGGYNEQFF. The DNA for the CDR3 is TGTGCCAGCAGTGACTCGAGCCAGGGGGGCTACAATGAGCAGTTCTTC.

The chain links TRBV6-5 to TRBJ2-7; tentative D call: TRBD1 (5 bases). This CDR3 is built from 13 residues. Germline values: CDR1 MNHEY, CDR2 SVGAGI. Trimming left V 2 bases short and J 3 bases short, with 8 bases between. CDR3 coding DNA: TGTGCCAGCAGTTACCAGGGTAACTACGAGCAGTACTTC. Encoded protein: CASSYQGNYEQYF.

V and J are TRBV29-1 and TRBJ2-4, with D unclear. Deletions cut 5 bases from V and 8 bases from J, with 13 bases between. CDR3 length: 12 amino acids. Germline CDR1 SQVTM, CDR2 ANQGSEA. The CDR3 sequence is CSVKIGADIQYF. As DNA, the CDR3 is TGCAGCGTTAAGATCGGCGCGGACATTCAGTACTTC. The full variable domain, with the rest looked up from reference TRBV29-1 and TRBJ2-4, is SAVISQKPSRDICQRGTSLTIQCQVDSQVTMMFWYRQQPGQSLTLIATANQGSEATYESGFVIDKFPISRPNLTFSTLTVSNMSPEDSSIYLCSVKIGADIQYFGAGTRLSVL.

The chain links TRBV2 to TRBJ1-4; D gene ambiguous. The CDR3 is 12 residues long. The V gene's germline CDR1 is SNHLY and CDR2 FYNNEI. Between the trimmed V and J ends, which lost 5 bases and 13 bases, there was a span of 14 bases. The CDR3 DNA follows: TGTGCCAGCAGTCCCGCGGCACATCGACTGTTTTTT. This codes for CASSPAAHRLFF.

This clone was observed a handful of times. This chain links TRBV30 with TRBJ1-1; 9 nucleotides match TRBD1. The ends lost 7 bases at V and 4 bases at J; junction bases unmatched: 4. Germline CDR1 GTSNPN, CDR2 SVGIG (reference sequence). This CDR3 is 12 amino acids long. The CDR3 sequence: CASDRGTTEAFF. Written as DNA, the CDR3 is TGTGCCTCCGACAGGGGGACCACTGAAGCTTTCTTT.

This chain joins TRBV5-1 and TRBJ2-1; 11 bases align to TRBD2. CDR3 length: 16 residues. The J segment lost 8 bases and the V segment lost 3 bases, leaving 10 bases of the junction unmatched. Germline CDR1 is SGHRS and CDR2 is YFSETQ. CDR3: CASSSSTSGRSYEQFF. The CDR3, as DNA: TGCGCCAGCAGCTCATCCACTAGCGGGAGAAGCTATGAGCAGTTCTTC. Full variable domain (remainder filled in from reference TRBV5-1 and TRBJ2-1): KAGVTQTPRYLIKTRGQQVTLSCSPISGHRSVSWYQQTPGQGLQFLFEYFSETQRNKGNFPGRFSGRQFSNSRSEMNVSTLELGDSALYLCASSSSTSGRSYEQFFGPGTRLTVL.

J is TRBJ2-3 and V is TRBV2; D is unresolved. The CDR3 sequence is 12 residues long. The ends were cut back, 4 bases at V and 7 bases at J, with 9 bases in the middle. Germline loops: CDR1 SNHLY, CDR2 FYNNEI. In DNA, the CDR3 is TGTGCCAGCAGTGTGTACTCCAATACGCAGTATTTT. It specifies CASSVYSNTQYF.

The gene calls are TRBV5-1 and TRBJ2-5; D possibly corresponds to TRBD1 (6 bases). The CDR3 length is 13 residues. Trimming took off 3 bases at V and 3 bases at J, with 9 bases between the two ends. Per germline, CDR1 SGHRS and CDR2 YFSETQ. CDR3: CASSYRVKETQYF. Written as DNA, the CDR3 is TGCGCCAGCAGCTACAGGGTGAAAGAGACCCAGTACTTC.

The rearrangement uses TRBV30 and TRBJ2-1, with D uncertain. V shed 0 bases and J shed 10 bases, with 7 bases lying between them. The CDR3 sequence is 11 residues long. The germline gives CDR1 GTSNPN, CDR2 SVGIG (reference sequence). CDR3 loop: CAWSVQWEQFF. As DNA, the CDR3 is TGTGCCTGGAGTGTACAATGGGAGCAGTTCTTC.

The V gene is TRBV6-1, the J gene TRBJ1-3; D not resolved. CDR3 length: 14 amino acids. Germline lookup yields CDR1 MNHNS and CDR2 SASEGT. Trimming removed 2 bases at V and 6 bases at J, with 11 bases between. This chain's CDR3 is CASSEIGLQNTIYF. The CDR3 DNA follows: TGTGCCAGCAGTGAAATCGGGTTGCAAAACACCATATATTTT.

The chain uses TRBV30 and TRBJ2-5, with D tentatively TRBD2 (5 bases). The CDR3 consists of 12 residues. Trimming left V 2 bases short and J 5 bases short, with 9 bases between. CDR1 and CDR2 (germline): GTSNPN, SVGIG (reference sequence). Here the CDR3 DNA reads TGTGCCTGGAGTCGGGGTTTGGAGACCCAGTACTTC. Its translation is CAWSRGLETQYF.

V is TRBV13 and J is TRBJ2-2; 7 bases match TRBD1. The CDR3 has 16 amino acids. Germline values: CDR1 PRHDT, CDR2 FYEKMQ (reference sequence). V lost 0 bases to trimming and J lost 1 base; unmatched junction nucleotides: 2. Here the CDR3 reads CASSLGQGMNTGELFF. CDR3 nucleotide sequence: TGTGCCAGCAGCTTAGGACAGGGGATGAACACCGGGGAGCTGTTTTTT.

The chain couples TRBV30 to TRBJ1-5, with 9 bases that match TRBD1. V was pared by 2 bases and J by 4 bases, with 6 bases of the junction left unmatched. The CDR3 length is 15 residues. Germline CDR1 and CDR2: GTSNPN and SVGIG (reference sequence). This CDR3 is CAWSITGTGNQPQHF. The CDR3 DNA follows: TGTGCCTGGAGTATAACCGGGACAGGGAATCAGCCCCAGCATTTT.

The V gene is TRBV7-9, the J gene TRBJ1-2; TRBD1 is a possible D gene (5 bases). CDR1 and CDR2 (germline): SEHNR, FQNEAQ (reference sequence). This CDR3 has 13 residues. Deletions cut 3 bases from V and 3 bases from J, with 8 bases between. Here the CDR3 reads CASSLEGHYGYTF. The CDR3, as DNA: TGTGCCAGCAGCTTGGAGGGGCACTATGGCTACACCTTC. Based on the CDR3 plus reference TRBV7-9 and TRBJ1-2, the full variable domain is DTGVSQNPRHKITKRGQNVTFRCDPISEHNRLYWYRQTLGQGPEFLTYFQNEAQLEKSRLLSDRFSAERPKGSFSTLEIQRTEQGDSAMYLCASSLEGHYGYTFGSGTRLTVV.